This TCR beta chain was retrieved from a study of T cell responses to AZD1222 COVID-19 vaccine. Notes on the study in general: Spike-specific TCR breadth and depth grew following two AZD1222 doses. Baseline antibody screening turned up just six seropositive AZD1222 recipients. Females made up more of the donors, who were largely white British, and clonal diversity may have come out too low. Across the whole spike, CD4 TCRs peaked at regions 160-218 and 743-854.

Concerning this clone itself: Its antigen remains unknown.

V dropped 0 bases and J dropped 6 bases, with 19 bases sitting between them. CDR1 and CDR2 from the germline V gene are SGDLS and YYNGEE. The CDR3 is 16 amino acids. Clones were read by immunoSEQ multiplex PCR, and TCRdb kept only the in-frame ones, dropping some. The table includes fewer than 110,000 clones, more than 75% detected once. This chain links TRBV9 with TRBJ2-7; either TRBD1 or TRBD2 may supply D (6 bases each). This material consisted of peripheral blood, taken on day 0 of AZD1222 vaccination. The clonotype originates from an adult in good health. CDR3 region: CASSVGPDLTGAEQYF. The CDR3 region has the DNA TGTGCCAGCAGCGTAGGCCCTGACTTAACGGGGGCCGAGCAGTACTTC. Full variable domain (missing parts from reference TRBV9 and TRBJ2-7): DSGVTQTPKHLITATGQRVTLRCSPRSGDLSVYWYQQSLDQGLQFLIQYYNGEERAKGNILERFSAQQFPDLHSELNLSSLELGDSALYFCASSVGPDLTGAEQYFGPGTRLTVT.